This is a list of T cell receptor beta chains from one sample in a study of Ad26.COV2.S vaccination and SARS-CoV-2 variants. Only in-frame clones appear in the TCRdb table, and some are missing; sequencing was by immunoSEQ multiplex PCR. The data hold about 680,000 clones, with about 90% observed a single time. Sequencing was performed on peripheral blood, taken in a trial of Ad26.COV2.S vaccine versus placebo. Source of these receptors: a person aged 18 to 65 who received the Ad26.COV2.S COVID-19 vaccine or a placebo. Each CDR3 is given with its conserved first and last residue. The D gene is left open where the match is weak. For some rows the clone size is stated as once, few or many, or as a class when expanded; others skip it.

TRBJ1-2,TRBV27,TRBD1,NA,TGTGCCAGCAGTTTAGCCCATACCGGGACAGTCCATGGCTACACCTTC,CASSLAHTGTVHGYTF
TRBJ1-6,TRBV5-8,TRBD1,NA,TGTGCCAGCACCATTGGGACAGTAAATTCACCCCTCCACTTT,CASTIGTVNSPLHF
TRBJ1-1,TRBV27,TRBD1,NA,TGTGCCAGCAGCTACAGGGGAAGGGGCACTGAAGCTTTCTTT,CASSYRGRGTEAFF
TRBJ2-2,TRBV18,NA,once,TGTGCCAGCTCACCAGGCCGGCGTACGGACACCGGGGAGCTGTTTTTT,CASSPGRRTDTGELFF
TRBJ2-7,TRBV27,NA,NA,TGTGCCAGCAGTATCTCAGTCGCCACCCCCTACGAGCAGTACTTC,CASSISVATPYEQYF
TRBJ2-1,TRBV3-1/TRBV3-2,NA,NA,TGTGCCAGCAGCCCCGGGACTTCGTATGAGCAGTTCTTC,CASSPGTSYEQFF
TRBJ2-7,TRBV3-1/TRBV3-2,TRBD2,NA,TGTGCCAGCAGCCAGTTCGCGGGAGCGGATGAGCAGTACTTC,CASSQFAGADEQYF
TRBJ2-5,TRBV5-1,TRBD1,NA,TGCGCCAGCAGCTTGGTAGGGACAGTAAGAGAGACCCAGTACTTC,CASSLVGTVRETQYF
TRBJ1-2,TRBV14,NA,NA,TGTGCCAGCAGCCAAGCCGACAGGAGCTATGGCTACACCTTC,CASSQADRSYGYTF
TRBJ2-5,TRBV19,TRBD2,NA,TGTGCCAGTAGCCCTAAGGCTAGCGGTTGGGAGACCCAGTACTTC,CASSPKASGWETQYF
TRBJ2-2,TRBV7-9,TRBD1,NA,TGTGCCAGCAGCAATGGGGACAGGGCAGGCGGGGAGCTGTTTTTT,CASSNGDRAGGELFF
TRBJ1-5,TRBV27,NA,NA,TGTGCCAGCAGCCCGTCCCCCCTTGGGAGCAATCAGCCCCAGCATTTT,CASSPSPLGSNQPQHF
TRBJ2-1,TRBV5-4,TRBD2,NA,TGTGCCAGCAGCTTGTGGGAGGGCATTGAGCAGTTCTTC,CASSLWEGIEQFF
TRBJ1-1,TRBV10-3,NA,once,TGTGCCATCAGTCGGGAGAACACTGAAGCTTTCTTT,CAISRENTEAFF
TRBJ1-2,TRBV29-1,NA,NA,TGCAGCGTTGGTGTTGGACAAGGTTATGGCTACACCTTC,CSVGVGQGYGYTF
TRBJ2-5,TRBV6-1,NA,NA,TGTGCCAGCAGTGAATGGGGGGACATGACGCTTGGGGCCCAGTACTTC,CASSEWGDMTLGAQYF
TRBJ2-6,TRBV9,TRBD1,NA,TGTGCCAGCAGCCTAAGGACAGGAGGCACTGGGGCCAACGTCCTGACTTTC,CASSLRTGGTGANVLTF
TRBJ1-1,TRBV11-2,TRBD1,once,TGTGCCAGCAGCCCCGGACAGGGTTGGGCTTTCTTT,CASSPGQGWAFF
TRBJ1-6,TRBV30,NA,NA,TGTGCCTGGAGTACGACCAGCCCCACGCCCCTCCACTTT,CAWSTTSPTPLHF
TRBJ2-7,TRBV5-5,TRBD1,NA,TGTGCCAGCAGCTTTGGACAGGGCTCCTACGAGCAGTACTTC,CASSFGQGSYEQYF
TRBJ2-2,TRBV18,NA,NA,TGTGCCAGCTCACCAAACAGCGCGAACACCGGGGAGCTGTTTTTT,CASSPNSANTGELFF
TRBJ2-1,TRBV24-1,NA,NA,TGTGCCACCAGTGATCCCGGGACCCACAATGAGCAGTTCTTC,CATSDPGTHNEQFF
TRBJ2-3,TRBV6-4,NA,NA,TGTGCCAGCAGCCCGGGCCTTCGCACAGATACGCAGTATTTT,CASSPGLRTDTQYF
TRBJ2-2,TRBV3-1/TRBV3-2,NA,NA,TGTGCCAGCAGCCAAGAAGGACCAGGGATGGCCGGGGAGCTGTTTTTT,CASSQEGPGMAGELFF
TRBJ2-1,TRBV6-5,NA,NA,TGTGCCAGCAACCCAGGGTACAGCTCCTACAATGAGCAGTTCTTC,CASNPGYSSYNEQFF
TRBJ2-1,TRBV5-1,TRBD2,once,TGCGCCAGCAGCCCCGGGACTAGCGGGGGTAATGAGCAGTTCTTC,CASSPGTSGGNEQFF
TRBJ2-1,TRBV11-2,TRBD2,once,TGTGCCAGCAGCTTAGGGGGACTAGCCGGCGTCAATGAGCAGTTCTTC,CASSLGGLAGVNEQFF
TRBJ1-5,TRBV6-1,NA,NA,TGTGCCAGCAGTGAACCTACCTTGCCAGCTTACAATCAGCCCCAGCATTTT,CASSEPTLPAYNQPQHF
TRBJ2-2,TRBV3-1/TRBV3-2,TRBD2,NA,TGTGCCAGCAGCCCGAATGGACTAGCGTCTAACACCGGGGAGCTGTTTTTT,CASSPNGLASNTGELFF
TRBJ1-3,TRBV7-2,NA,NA,TGTGCCAGCAGCGTGGGTTCTGGAAACACCATATATTTT,CASSVGSGNTIYF
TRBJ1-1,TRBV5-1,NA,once,TGCGCCAGCAGCACTCTACAGGGTCAGGGCACTGAAGCTTTCTTT,CASSTLQGQGTEAFF
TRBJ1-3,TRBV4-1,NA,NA,TGCGCCAGCAGCCAAGTAGGGAGCTCTGGAAACACCATATATTTT,CASSQVGSSGNTIYF
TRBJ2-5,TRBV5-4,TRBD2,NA,TGTGCCAGCAGCAGGGCGGGAGGTACGGAAGAGACCCAGTACTTC,CASSRAGGTEETQYF
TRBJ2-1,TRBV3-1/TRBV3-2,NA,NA,TGTGCCAGCAGCCAAACGGATGCGGTTAATGAGCAGTTCTTC,CASSQTDAVNEQFF
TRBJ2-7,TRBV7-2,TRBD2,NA,TGTGCCAGCAGCACCTGGGGTACTAGCGGGGGCTCGCGTGCCTACGAGCAGTACTTC,CASSTWGTSGGSRAYEQYF
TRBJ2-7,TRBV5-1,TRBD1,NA,TGCGCCAGCAGCTTGGCGGGACAGCTCTACGAGCAGTACTTC,CASSLAGQLYEQYF
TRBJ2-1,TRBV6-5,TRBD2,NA,TGTGCCAGCAGTCGGACTAGCGGACTCTACAATGAGCAGTTCTTC,CASSRTSGLYNEQFF
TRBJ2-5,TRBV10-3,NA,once,TGTGCCATCAGCCGGTTAGGGGTCCAAGAGACCCAGTACTTC,CAISRLGVQETQYF
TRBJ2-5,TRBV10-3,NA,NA,TGTGCCATTGCGACAGGTGGGAAGACCCAGTACTTC,CAIATGGKTQYF
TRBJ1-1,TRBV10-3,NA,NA,TGTGCCATCAGTGAGGGACACACGACACCGAACACTGAAGCTTTCTTT,CAISEGHTTPNTEAFF
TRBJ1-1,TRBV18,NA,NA,TGTGCCAGCTCACCACTTCCCGAGGGGAGCGAAGCTTTCTTT,CASSPLPEGSEAFF